A single sample is the source of the 10 T cell receptor beta chains below, sequenced in a study of blood T cell repertoires in COVID-19. Sequencing was performed with immunoSEQ multiplex PCR; in TCRdb, only in-frame clones are kept and a portion is missing. Among 200,000 to 250,000 clones listed, around nine tenths were seen once. Sequences were obtained from peripheral blood. These receptors originate from a woman aged 60-70 years with acute or convalescent COVID-19.

This clone was observed a handful of times. CDR3 DNA sequence: TGTGCCAGCTCACCCGTCCAGGGAGGCTCTGGAAACACCATATATTTT. Encoded protein: CASSPVQGGSGNTIYF. The chain recombines TRBV18 with TRBJ1-3; tentative D call: TRBD1 (5 bases). There are 16 residues in the CDR3. Germline assignment: CDR1 KGHSH and CDR2 LQKENI. V lost 3 bases and J lost 0, with 12 bases in between.

The gene calls are TRBV6-6 and TRBJ2-2; the match to TRBD1 covers 7 bases. Germline V CDR1 and CDR2: MNHNY, SVGAGI (reference sequence). This CDR3 spans 15 amino acids. The V segment lost 7 bases and the J segment 5 bases; nucleotides outside the gene matches: 10. The CDR3 is CASTPVGGRTGELFF. CDR3 nucleotide sequence: TGTGCCAGCACCCCAGTAGGGGGCCGGACCGGGGAGCTGTTTTTT.

The rearrangement uses TRBV30 and TRBJ2-3; maybe TRBD2 (6 bases). Trimming shortened V by 3 bases and J by 1 base, and 14 bases separated the two germline ends. The CDR3 is made up of 15 amino acids. Per the germline V gene, CDR1 is GTSNPN and CDR2 is SVGIG (reference sequence). CDR3 sequence: CAWRRTTDRTDTQYF. CDR3 coding DNA: TGTGCCTGGAGGCGGACTACCGATCGCACAGATACGCAGTATTTT.

The chain is built from TRBV4-1 and TRBJ1-2, with TRBD1 identical over 8 bases. The germline CDR1 and CDR2 sequences are MGHRA and YSYEKL. V was clipped by 2 bases and J by 2 bases; unmatched bases: 7. CDR3 length: 16 residues. Written as DNA, the CDR3 is TGCGCCAGCAGCCAATCTGGACAGGGAGGGAACTATGGCTACACCTTC. Protein product: CASSQSGQGGNYGYTF.

This chain uses TRBV6-2 or TRBV6-3 with TRBJ2-7; 7 positions match TRBD2. The V gene's germline CDR1 is MNHEY and CDR2 SVGEGT. CDR3 size: 15 residues. V lost 2 bases and J lost 0; bases outside the gene matches: 4. The CDR3 DNA reads as TGTGCCAGCAGTTACATCGCTAGCGGCTCCTACGAGCAGTACTTC. Translation gives CASSYIASGSYEQYF.

In this sample, this clone turned up many times. The V and J genes are TRBV20-1 and TRBJ1-1, with no clear D. Trimming took off 3 bases at V and 3 bases at J, with 5 bases between the two ends. There are 11 residues in the CDR3. Per germline, CDR1 DFQATT and CDR2 SNEGSKA (reference sequence). The CDR3 DNA follows: TGCAGTGCTAGGCAGTACACTGAAGCTTTCTTT. Translation: CSARQYTEAFF.

CDR3 bases: TGTGCCAGCAGCCACGGCGGGGCGCGCAGAACAGATACGCAGTATTTT. Its translation is CASSHGGARRTDTQYF. This sequence joins TRBV5-8 and TRBJ2-3; D might be TRBD2 (6 bases). This CDR3 region has 16 residues. Trimming shortened V by 4 bases and J by 3 bases, and 18 bases separated the two germline ends. The germline gives CDR1 SGHTS, CDR2 YDEGEE.

The chain is built from TRBV30 and TRBJ1-6; D ambiguous. Germline loops: CDR1 GTSNPN, CDR2 SVGIG (reference sequence). The CDR3 sequence is 12 residues long. The germline V and J ends were trimmed by 0 bases and 15 bases, with 12 bases remaining between them. The CDR3 DNA follows: TGTGCCTGGAGTGTACTAGCGAAGGACCTCCACTTT. It translates to CAWSVLAKDLHF.

V is TRBV6-5 and J is TRBJ1-4, with 10 bases that match TRBD1. V gave up 8 bases and J gave up 7 bases; unmatched junction bases: 7. Per the germline V gene, CDR1 is MNHEY and CDR2 is SVGAGI. The CDR3 totals 14 residues. In DNA, the CDR3 is TGTGCCAGCGGAAAGACAGGGGGCGGTGAAAAACTGTTTTTT. This codes for CASGKTGGGEKLFF.

The V call is TRBV6-5, the J call TRBJ1-2; TRBD1 agrees at 8 bases. From germline, CDR1 is MNHEY and CDR2 SVGAGI. Trimming removed 6 bases from V and 6 bases from J; junction bases left unmatched: 6. The CDR3 length is 13 residues. This CDR3 reads CASRDGQGDGYTF. DNA of the CDR3: TGTGCCAGCAGAGATGGACAGGGAGATGGCTACACCTTC.